Presented here are 28 T cell receptor beta chains from one specimen sequenced in a study of identical twins. TCRdb re-analysed the 5' RACE reads in MiXCR, keeping a single row per CDR3 protein. Of 700,000 or so distinct CDR3 sequences detected, less than 10% appear once; the ten largest clones hold around 0.98%. Another study also made use of these data, one on yellow fever vaccine responses in identical twins.

The sample comprised PBMCs. Receptor source: a woman between 18 and 29 years old in good health.

This clonotype occurred many times. The CDR3 loop reads CASRGFPSGANVLTF. CDR3 bases: TGTGCCAGCAGAGGCTTCCCGTCTGGGGCCAACGTCCTGACTTTC. V usage is TRBV28 and J usage is TRBJ2-6; D is ambiguous. The germline V gene has CDR1 MDHEN and CDR2 SYDVKM. Trimming shortened V by 6 bases and J by 1 base, and 10 bases separated the two germline ends. This CDR3 is built from 15 residues.

The CDR3 reads CASSFGRAVGRDYYEQYF. The CDR3 DNA is TGTGCCAGCAGTTTTGGACGTGCGGTGGGGCGGGACTACTACGAGCAGTACTTC. The chain couples TRBV12-3 or TRBV12-4 to TRBJ2-7; 7 bases fit TRBD2. The V and J ends lost 3 bases and 3 bases, in that order; junction bases with no gene match: 17. The CDR3 length is 18 residues.

This clonotype was seen a few times. V gene TRBV30 combines with J gene TRBJ2-2, with 9 positions matching TRBD2. J was trimmed by 6 bases and V by 4 bases; bases with no gene match: 6. This CDR3 is 14 amino acids long. Germline-derived CDR1 and CDR2 are GTSNPN and SVGIG (reference sequence). CDR3 DNA: TGTGCCTGGACCCCGGGACTAGCCCCCGGGGAGCTGTTTTTT. The encoded protein is CAWTPGLAPGELFF.

This clonotype was counted a few times. V gene TRBV15 combines with J gene TRBJ2-7; a possible D gene is TRBD2 (5 bases). V shed 5 bases and J shed 4 bases, with 21 bases lying between them. The CDR3 is made up of 16 amino acids. Germline lookup yields CDR1 LNHNV and CDR2 YYDKDF (reference sequence). Here the CDR3 reads CATSYNRVDSFYEQYF. CDR3 in DNA: TGTGCCACCAGCTATAATAGGGTGGACTCCTTTTACGAGCAGTACTTC.

This rearrangement joins TRBV5-1 to TRBJ1-5, with a weak D call TRBD1 (5 bases). Trimming removed 4 bases at V and 6 bases at J, with 17 bases between. The CDR3 totals 15 residues. Germline CDR1 is SGHRS and CDR2 is YFSETQ. The CDR3 reads CASSEGPRGSQPQHF. The CDR3 DNA sequence: TGCGCCAGCAGCGAGGGTCCTAGGGGTAGTCAGCCCCAGCATTTT.

This clonotype was counted at least ten times. V gene TRBV7-9 combines with J gene TRBJ2-1; weak D call: TRBD2 (5 bases). CDR3 length: 14 amino acids. V was trimmed by 0 bases and J by 9 bases, leaving 12 bases between them. Germline V gene sequence: CDR1 SEHNR, CDR2 FQNEAQ (reference sequence). The CDR3 reads CASSLAGDRGEQFF. In DNA form, the CDR3 reads TGTGCCAGCAGCTTAGCGGGAGACCGGGGTGAGCAGTTCTTC. The whole variable domain, filled in from reference TRBV7-9 and TRBJ2-1, reads DTGVSQNPRHKITKRGQNVTFRCDPISEHNRLYWYRQTLGQGPEFLTYFQNEAQLEKSRLLSDRFSAERPKGSFSTLEIQRTEQGDSAMYLCASSLAGDRGEQFFGPGTRLTVL.

This clonotype has more than one count but fewer than ten. The V and J genes are TRBV4-2 and TRBJ1-4; D perhaps matches TRBD1 (5 bases). The germline V gene has CDR1 LGHNA and CDR2 YNFKEQ. V gave up 0 bases and J gave up 4 bases, with 9 bases separating them. The CDR3 has 15 residues. CDR3 DNA sequence: TGTGCCAGCAGCCAAGAACAGGCCATTAATGAAAAACTGTTTTTT. Translating it yields CASSQEQAINEKLFF.

Ten or more counts support this clonotype. The chain uses TRBV5-6 and TRBJ1-4, with 7 bases that match TRBD1. CDR3 length: 16 amino acids. The V gene end was trimmed by 4 bases and the J gene end by 10 bases; junction bases not matched to a gene: 16. The germline V gene has CDR1 SGHDT and CDR2 YYEEEE. This chain's CDR3 is CASSLGATGPGIKLFF. The CDR3 nucleotides read TGTGCCAGCAGCCTCGGCGCGACAGGGCCGGGAATAAAACTGTTTTTT.

The V call is TRBV7-9, the J call TRBJ2-5, with 7 positions matching TRBD2. V shed 5 bases, J shed 1 base, and the junction held 13 bases outside the gene matches. The length of the CDR3 is 17 residues. In germline, CDR1 is SEHNR, CDR2 FQNEAQ (reference sequence). The CDR3 DNA sequence: TGTGCCAGCAGCGAAGGGGTTAGCGGGCAAATCCAAGAGACCCAGTACTTC. Translated, it gives CASSEGVSGQIQETQYF.

The DNA of the CDR3 is TGTGCCAGCAGCAAGGGGACAGGGGGTTCAGATACGCAGTATTTT. As protein: CASSKGTGGSDTQYF. The chain recombines TRBV21-1 with TRBJ2-3; TRBD1, the table's D call, lacks a check against the DNA. TRBV21-1 is a documented pseudogene. The CDR3 length is 15 residues.

This chain connects TRBV14 to TRBJ2-5; weak D call: TRBD1 (5 bases). The V gene lost 3 bases and the J gene lost 0 bases, with 14 bases spanning the gap. CDR3 length equals 16 residues. The germline gives CDR1 SGHDN, CDR2 FVKESK. The CDR3 DNA sequence: TGTGCCAGCAGCCAGGGTTGGGGCGGCTACCAAGAGACCCAGTACTTC. Encoded protein: CASSQGWGGYQETQYF.

This clonotype came up a few times. This sequence joins TRBV6-5 and TRBJ2-3; 7 nucleotides line up with TRBD2. Germline-derived CDR1 and CDR2 are MNHEY and SVGAGI. The CDR3 totals 15 residues. Trimming removed 5 bases from V and 0 bases from J; junction bases left unmatched: 5. CDR3 region: CASSPRLASTDTQYF. In DNA form, the CDR3 reads TGTGCCAGCAGTCCTCGACTAGCCAGCACAGATACGCAGTATTTT.

The chain uses TRBV7-2 and TRBJ2-1; D possibly corresponds to TRBD2 (6 bases). Germline CDR1 and CDR2: SGHTA and FQGNSA. This CDR3 spans 17 amino acids. V was cut by 5 bases and J by 4 bases, with 21 bases left in between. The CDR3 loop is CASSNPSLAGIYNEQFF. The CDR3 coding sequence is TGTGCCAGCAGCAATCCCTCACTAGCCGGAATTTACAATGAGCAGTTCTTC.

This clonotype appeared a few times. V is TRBV21-1 and J is TRBJ1-1. TRBV21-1 is a known pseudogene. CDR3 length equals 16 residues. CDR3 amino acids: CASSKARGREGTEAFF. The CDR3 DNA is TGTGCCAGCAGCAAAGCGCGGGGCAGGGAGGGCACTGAAGCTTTCTTT.

The rearrangement links TRBV7-6 to TRBJ2-2, with TRBD2 matching over 12 bases. The CDR3 has 18 amino acids. V lost 0 bases and J lost 3; bases outside the gene matches: 5. Per germline, CDR1 SGHVS and CDR2 FNYEAQ. For the CDR3, the DNA is TGTGCCAGCAGCTTAGCGACAAGGACTAGCGGGGACACCGGGGAGCTGTTTTTT. Protein sequence: CASSLATRTSGDTGELFF.

This clonotype was counted between two and nine times. The V gene is TRBV6-1, the J gene TRBJ2-6, with D unclear. The CDR3 length is 15 residues. V was trimmed by 6 bases and J by 2 bases, leaving 11 bases between them. Germline-derived CDR1 and CDR2 are MNHNS and SASEGT. The CDR3 DNA follows: TGTGCCAGCAGACCAGTAGCCCCTGGGGCCAACGTCCTGACTTTC. This gives the protein CASRPVAPGANVLTF.

This clonotype turned up a few times. The gene calls are TRBV27 and TRBJ2-3, with TRBD2 identical over 7 bases. This CDR3 comprises 16 residues. Trimming took 0 bases from V and 1 from J; bases not matched to a gene: 4. Germline V gene data show CDR1 as MNHEY and CDR2 as SMNVEV (reference sequence). The CDR3 region has the DNA TGTGCCAGCAGTTTATCGGCGGGAGAACGCACAGATACGCAGTATTTT. Translation: CASSLSAGERTDTQYF.

The chain has TRBV7-9 and TRBJ2-5; D is undetermined. Germline-derived CDR1 and CDR2 are SEHNR and FQNEAQ (reference sequence). Trimming shortened V by 2 bases and J by 5 bases, and 6 bases separated the two germline ends. CDR3 length: 12 amino acids. CDR3 amino acids: CASSLMAETQYF. Here the CDR3 DNA reads TGTGCCAGCAGCTTAATGGCCGAGACCCAGTACTTC.

This clonotype showed up just a few times. CDR3 sequence reads: CASSLGMAAGITDTQYF. The CDR3, as DNA: TGTGCCAGCAGCTTAGGAATGGCGGCGGGGATCACAGATACGCAGTATTTT. The chain is built from TRBV11-1 and TRBJ2-3; TRBD2 might be the D (6 bases). Germline assignment: CDR1 SGHAT and CDR2 FQDESV (reference sequence). The CDR3 contains 17 residues. V dropped 1 base and J dropped 2 bases, with 16 bases sitting between them.

There are a few counts of this clonotype. The rearrangement joins TRBV10-2 to TRBJ2-7; weak D call: TRBD1 (5 bases). The length of the CDR3 is 14 residues. The V and J ends lost 7 bases and 2 bases respectively, with 15 bases between them. The germline CDR1 and CDR2 sequences are WSHSY and SAAADI. The CDR3 region has the DNA TGCGCCAGCACGGACCACAGGCCCACCTACGAGCAGTACTTC. Translated, it gives CASTDHRPTYEQYF.

This clonotype was counted between two and nine times. The V gene is TRBV5-1, the J gene TRBJ2-3, with 9 bases matching TRBD2. Per the germline V gene, CDR1 is SGHRS and CDR2 is YFSETQ. This CDR3 contains 16 residues. The V segment lost 0 bases and the J segment 2 bases; nucleotides outside the gene matches: 4. CDR3 coding DNA: TGCGCCAGCAGCTTGGGGTCTAGCGGGAACACAGATACGCAGTATTTT. As protein: CASSLGSSGNTDTQYF.

This clonotype was picked up many times. The V gene is TRBV3-1, the J gene TRBJ2-1; 12 bases map to TRBD2. The germline V gene has CDR1 LGHDT and CDR2 YNNKEL (reference sequence). This CDR3 region has 16 residues. With V trimmed by 1 base and J by 4 bases, 2 bases remained unmatched. The DNA of the CDR3 is TGTGCCAGCAGCCAAGCAACTAGCGGGGGGTACAATGAGCAGTTCTTC. This gives the protein CASSQATSGGYNEQFF.

This clonotype was seen ten or more times. CDR3 residues: CAISDPGSGNTDTQYF. CDR3 sequence (DNA): TGTGCCATCAGCGACCCCGGGAGTGGGAACACAGATACGCAGTATTTT. The chain has TRBV10-3 and TRBJ2-3, with D maybe TRBD2 (6 bases). CDR1 ENHRY and CDR2 SYGVKD come from the germline V gene. The V and J ends lost 6 bases and 2 bases respectively, with 18 bases between them. This CDR3 has 16 residues.

In its sample, this clonotype was seen many times. The rearrangement joins TRBV9 to TRBJ2-2; the D is unclear. The CDR3 covers 17 residues. The germline CDR1 and CDR2 sequences are SGDLS and YYNGEE. Trimming left V 3 bases short and J 1 base short, with 16 bases between. The CDR3 DNA follows: TGTGCCAGCAGCGAACCCCGGGCAGGAGTGAACACCGGGGAGCTGTTTTTT. This encodes CASSEPRAGVNTGELFF.

This clonotype was counted a few times. The CDR3 sequence: CASSRLAGAPADTQYF. DNA of the CDR3: TGTGCCAGCAGCCGCCTCGCGGGGGCCCCGGCAGATACGCAGTATTTT. The J gene is TRBJ2-3, the V gene TRBV7-9, with D tentatively TRBD2 (7 bases). Germline lookup yields CDR1 SEHNR and CDR2 FQNEAQ (reference sequence). The CDR3 consists of 16 residues. V was trimmed by 5 bases and J by 4 bases, leaving 19 bases between them.

This clonotype was recorded at least ten times. The V call is TRBV7-9, the J call TRBJ2-7; D not certain. The CDR3 sequence is 13 residues long. The V gene lost 0 bases and the J gene lost 2 bases, with 5 bases spanning the gap. Germline V gene data show CDR1 as SEHNR and CDR2 as FQNEAQ (reference sequence). CDR3 in DNA: TGTGCCAGCAGCTTAGCGTCAGCCTACGAGCAGTACTTC. This translates into CASSLASAYEQYF.

This clonotype appeared many times. The chain joins TRBV5-1 to TRBJ2-1, with D maybe TRBD1 (6 bases). Trimming left V 2 bases short and J 5 bases short, with 11 bases between. Germline V gene lookup returns CDR1 SGHRS and CDR2 YFSETQ. This CDR3 spans 14 amino acids. As DNA, the CDR3 is TGCGCCAGCAGCTTCGGGGCAGGGGACAATGAGCAGTTCTTC. Translated: CASSFGAGDNEQFF.

In this sample, this clonotype turned up a few times. The chain uses TRBV7-2 and TRBJ2-7; D is perhaps TRBD2 (6 bases). The V gene lost 4 bases and the J gene lost 3 bases, with 19 bases spanning the gap. Germline loops: CDR1 SGHTA, CDR2 FQGNSA. The CDR3 runs to 16 residues. CDR3: CASSSTPGDFYYEQYF. In DNA form, the CDR3 reads TGTGCCAGCAGCTCGACCCCGGGAGATTTCTACTACGAGCAGTACTTC.